What follows is one T cell receptor (beta chain) and its context. Its antigen target is currently unknown. Base qualities are not at hand, and no much larger clone is one base apart. The CDR3 runs 14 amino acids, cysteine and phenylalanine included. Only the CDR3 portion is preserved as DNA: 42 bases, with reading frame beginning at the first base. Cut back by 6 bases and 0 bases, the V and J ends lie 8 bases apart. For CDR1 and CDR2, the germline V gene lists KGHSH and LQKENI. The data derive from a study of blood T cell repertoires in COVID-19 (dated by TCRdb to between 2020 and 2021). General notes on the study: Samples from collaborators originated in the United States, Italy and Spain and spanned both the acute and convalescent phases of COVID-19. The material from the prospective study consisted of cDNA or gDNA derived from T cells, B-cell-depleted T cells, or PBMCs. Subjects who had been exposed to COVID-19, were actively infected with it, or had recovered from it provided the deeply sampled blood TCRbeta repertoires that made up the dataset. The samples were drawn from two sources: the first 160 participants of the ongoing ImmuneRACE study, and approximately 1,300 subjects contributed by 6 global collaborators. Where HLA class I and class II types were available, the types were taken from metadata supplied by the sample provider, not from assay-based typing. The repertoires were released in a freely available public database meant as a resource for research on the immune response to SARS-CoV-2. The sample metadata nearly always contained a de-identified subject ID, COVID-19 status, age in years and sex. Overall study outcomes, separate from this receptor: The quantity of clinical and demographic metadata differed by source and by participant and was supplied without curation.

TCRbeta CDR3 regions were amplified from genomic DNA using the immunoSEQ Assay, a bias-controlled multiplex PCR. The paper's data handling went like this. Within the assay, amplification of reference gene primers was used to estimate how many nucleated cells each sample contained. To quantify the absolute abundance of each unique TCRbeta CDR3 rearrangement, sequence reads were collapsed and filtered. For each sample, productive Simpson clonality was calculated as the square root of Simpson's diversity index across productive rearrangements. Held by TCRdb, this immuneACCESS table contains in-frame sequences only and omits some clones. Under half of the omission traces to an unresolved V gene where checked; the cause of the rest is unknown. The V and J calls and clone size are taken from that table; D and trimming were inferred from the DNA. This sample comprises over 110,000 clones, approximately 81% of them detected only once. About 7.5% of the sample rests with the top ten.

Whole blood was collected in K2EDTA tubes by collaborating institutions according to the institutions' own protocols. For TCRbeta analysis, collaborators shipped samples in one of three forms: frozen whole blood, isolated PBMCs, or DNA extracted from either of those sample types. The material sequenced was peripheral blood. The sequence joins TRBV18 to TRBJ2-2; the D segment could be TRBD2, given 6 matching bases. This TCR came from a human donor in a cohort sampled during active COVID-19. The CDR3 region reads CASSTSPNTGELFF. The DNA sequence reads TGTGCCAGCTCCACTAGCCCGAACACCGGGGAGCTGTTTTTT.